The 7 T cell receptor beta chains reported below all come from one sample, sequenced in a study of TIL therapy for anti-PD-1-resistant metastatic lung cancer (dated by TCRdb to about 2021). Using bias-controlled multiplex PCR with the immunoSEQ v3 hsTCRB kit, the TCR beta CDR3 regions were amplified from genomic DNA. Here the immuneACCESS table is served through TCRdb, limited to in-frame sequences with V and J called. Missing clones are a known gap in these copies; in checked studies unresolved V genes cover under half, and the rest lacks a known reason. The sample records about 4,800 clones, roughly 64% of which are singletons. The ten most abundant clones make up 9.5% of the sample. The time point label, read with the paper, signifies: pre-treatment sample, taken before nivolumab and TIL therapy. Excised metastases, mostly pleural nodules or supraclavicular lymph nodes, were used as baseline tumor samples and were taken from the same resection from which TIL were grown.

Sequencing was performed on tumor tissue, taken at baseline. The receptors were gathered from a man between 70 and 80 years old with non-small cell lung cancer.

The V gene is TRBV6-1, the J gene TRBJ1-1; D is uncertain. The germline V gene encodes CDR1 MNHNS and CDR2 SASEGT. Trimming removed 7 bases at V and 0 bases at J, with 12 bases between. The CDR3 is 14 amino acids. In DNA, the CDR3 is TGTGCCAGCATAACCAGACCTATGAACACTGAAGCTTTCTTT. Its translation: CASITRPMNTEAFF.

The V call is TRBV5-1, the J call TRBJ1-5; D possibly corresponds to TRBD1 (5 bases). The V end was cut by 1 base, the J end by 7 bases, with 12 bases between. Germline CDR1 SGHRS, CDR2 YFSETQ. The CDR3 length is 14 residues. The CDR3: CASSLRGEGQPQHF. Here the CDR3 DNA reads TGCGCCAGCAGCTTGCGAGGGGAGGGGCAGCCCCAGCATTTT.

The rearrangement uses TRBV2 and TRBJ2-7; 7 bases align to TRBD1. Germline lookup yields CDR1 SNHLY and CDR2 FYNNEI. The CDR3 sequence is 14 residues long. The V segment lost 7 bases and the J segment 4 bases; nucleotides outside the gene matches: 10. The CDR3 sequence is CASIRTGPFYEQYF. The CDR3 DNA follows: TGTGCCAGCATTAGGACAGGCCCTTTTTACGAGCAGTACTTC.

This chain links TRBV16 with TRBJ1-6; TRBD1 might be the D (5 bases). Trimming shortened V by 4 bases and J by 0 bases, and 22 bases separated the two germline ends. Per germline, CDR1 KGHSY and CDR2 FQNENV. The length of the CDR3 is 20 residues. CDR3 amino acids: CASSRHRSQDPSSYNSPLHF. CDR3 nucleotides: TGTGCCAGCAGCCGCCACCGGTCACAGGACCCCAGCTCCTATAATTCACCCCTCCACTTT. The full variable domain, in which reference TRBV16 and TRBJ1-6 provide the parts outside the CDR3, is GEEVAQTPKHLVRGEGQKAKLYCAPIKGHSYVFWYQQVLKNEFKFLISFQNENVFDETGMPKERFSAKCLPNSPCSLEIQATKLEDSAVYFCASSRHRSQDPSSYNSPLHFGNGTRLTVT.

The J gene is TRBJ2-7, the V gene TRBV5-1; 13 nucleotides agree with TRBD2. Losses at the gene ends were 4 bases for V and 0 bases for J; bases not matched to a gene: 7. There are 17 residues in the CDR3. Germline loops: CDR1 SGHRS, CDR2 YFSETQ. CDR3 DNA: TGCGCCAGCAGCCGGGGGACTAGCGGGACCGGCTCCTACGAGCAGTACTTC. Translation gives CASSRGTSGTGSYEQYF.

This rearrangement joins TRBV7-7 to TRBJ1-5; D perhaps matches TRBD1 (5 bases). V was cut by 7 bases and J by 4 bases, with 17 bases left in between. This CDR3 spans 15 amino acids. Germline values: CDR1 SSHAT, CDR2 FNYEAQ (reference sequence). The CDR3 sequence: CASNTARRGNQPQHF. CDR3 DNA sequence: TGTGCCAGCAACACAGCACGGAGGGGTAATCAGCCCCAGCATTTT. Complete variable domain (other parts from reference TRBV7-7 and TRBJ1-5): GAGVSQSPRYKVTKRGQDVTLRCDPISSHATLYWYQQALGQGPEFLTYFNYEAQPDKSGLPSDRFSAERPEGSISTLTIQRTEQRDSAMYRCASNTARRGNQPQHFGDGTRLSIL.

This chain uses TRBV28 with TRBJ1-5; no clear D gene. V lost 4 bases to trimming and J lost 4 bases, with 17 bases between them. Germline assignment: CDR1 MDHEN and CDR2 SYDVKM. The CDR3 runs to 16 residues. This CDR3 reads CASSSDTPRENQPQHF. The CDR3 bases are TGTGCCAGCAGTTCCGACACCCCTAGAGAAAATCAGCCCCAGCATTTT.